This T cell receptor beta chain was profiled in a study of shared clonotypes between healthy human individuals. The naive CD8 subset, CD45RO-negative cells positively selected for CCR7, excluded terminally differentiated effector memory CD45RA+ cells. Several immunoSEQ plates held equal portions of the genomic DNA taken from each subset. The authors' processing: Junction-only immunoSEQ data arrived without quality scores, meaning filtering differed. Profiling relied on immunoSEQ multiplex PCR, and the TCRdb table lists in-frame clones only, not all of them. That table is the source of V, J and clone size, and D and trimming were worked out from the DNA. Seen here are about 2 million clones, approximately 94% observed once, and the top ten hold roughly 1%. Input material: naive CD8+ T cells sorted from blood. The sequence was obtained from a young man in good health.

The DNA for the CDR3 is TGTGCCAGCACGAATAGCGGGAGGGCCCCCGGGGAGCTGTTTTTT. Translated: CASTNSGRAPGELFF. V is TRBV13 and J is TRBJ2-2; 11 bases match TRBD2. The CDR3 covers 15 residues. V lost 7 bases and J lost 6; bases outside the gene matches: 7. CDR1 and CDR2 from the germline V gene are PRHDT and FYEKMQ (reference sequence).